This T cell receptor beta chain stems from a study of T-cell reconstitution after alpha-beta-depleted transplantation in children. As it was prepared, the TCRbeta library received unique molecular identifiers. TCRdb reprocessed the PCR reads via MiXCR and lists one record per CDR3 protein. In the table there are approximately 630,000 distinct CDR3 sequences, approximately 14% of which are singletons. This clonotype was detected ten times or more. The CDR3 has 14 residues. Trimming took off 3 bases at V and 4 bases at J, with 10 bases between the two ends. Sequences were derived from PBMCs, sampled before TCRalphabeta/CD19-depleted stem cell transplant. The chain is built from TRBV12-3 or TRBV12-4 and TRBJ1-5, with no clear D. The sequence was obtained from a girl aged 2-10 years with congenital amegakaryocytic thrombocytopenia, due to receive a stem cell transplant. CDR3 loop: CASSFSRGNQPQHF. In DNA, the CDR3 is TGTGCCAGCAGTTTTTCGCGAGGTAATCAGCCCCAGCATTTT.